These 11 T cell receptor beta chains came from one sample sequenced in a study of neurological immune-mediated disorders (dated by TCRdb to the late 2010s). The library was built by means of 5' RACE. The listed sequencing device is Illumina HiSeq 2500. TCRdb reprocessing: public reads trimmed at Q25 with fastp, clones called with MiXCR, in-frame beta chains kept. Every entry covers one CDR3 protein and lists the most common genes and DNA from its rows. The sample data list almost 85,000 distinct CDR3 sequences, and 2.5% to 3% of these were observed just once. The ten largest make up over 0.95% of the sample. Sample: PBMCs. The receptors here all came from a woman in her 30s with multiple sclerosis.

This clonotype was recorded at least ten times. The rearrangement joins TRBV9 to TRBJ1-1; D is uncertain. Trimming removed 0 bases at V and 3 bases at J, with 6 bases between. The CDR3 spans 13 residues. From germline, CDR1 is SGDLS and CDR2 YYNGEE. The chain's CDR3 is CASSVEVYTEAFF. The CDR3 DNA sequence: TGTGCCAGCAGCGTAGAGGTGTACACTGAAGCTTTCTTT. The whole variable domain, remainder taken from reference TRBV9 and TRBJ1-1, is DSGVTQTPKHLITATGQRVTLRCSPRSGDLSVYWYQQSLDQGLQFLIQYYNGEERAKGNILERFSAQQFPDLHSELNLSSLELGDSALYFCASSVEVYTEAFFGQGTRLTVV.

This clonotype was counted ten times or more. V usage is TRBV15 and J usage is TRBJ2-3; 11 bases align to TRBD2. V dropped 2 bases and J dropped 4; count of bases not matched to a gene: 5. The germline CDR1 and CDR2 sequences are LNHNV and YYDKDF (reference sequence). There are 16 residues in the CDR3. In DNA form, the CDR3 reads TGTGCCACCAGCAGACTTAGCGGGAGGGCCGCAGATACGCAGTATTTT. Its protein is CATSRLSGRAADTQYF.

This clonotype was picked up many times. The CDR3: CAIGDRVNQPQHF. For the CDR3, the DNA is TGTGCCATCGGGGACAGGGTGAATCAGCCCCAGCATTTT. The chain has TRBV10-3 and TRBJ1-5; 9 bases match TRBD1. This CDR3 region has 13 residues. Germline loops: CDR1 ENHRY, CDR2 SYGVKD. The ends lost 8 bases at V and 4 bases at J; junction bases unmatched: 3.

This clonotype was counted many times. This chain connects TRBV4-2 to TRBJ2-7; weak D call: TRBD1 (5 bases). The ends were cut back, 5 bases at V and 6 bases at J, with 8 bases in the middle. CDR1 and CDR2 from the germline V gene are LGHNA and YNFKEQ. This CDR3 is 11 amino acids long. The CDR3 loop is CASSGRGEQYF. The CDR3 DNA reads as TGTGCCAGCAGCGGAAGGGGCGAGCAGTACTTC.

The table lists this clonotype with many counts. The chain has TRBV7-3 and TRBJ2-5; a weak D match, TRBD2 (5 bases). There are 13 residues in the CDR3. The V end lost 5 bases, the J end lost 5 bases, and 12 bases lay between the germline ends. From germline, CDR1 is SGHTA and CDR2 FQGTGA. Here the CDR3 reads CASSPGSRETQYF. CDR3 in DNA: TGTGCCAGCAGCCCGGGATCTCGGGAGACCCAGTACTTC.

This clonotype appeared many times. This chain uses TRBV7-2 with TRBJ1-1, with TRBD1 as a possible D gene (6 bases). Germline-derived CDR1 and CDR2 are SGHTA and FQGNSA. V was cut by 5 bases and J by 8 bases, with 15 bases left in between. The CDR3 loop spans 13 amino acids. CDR3 nucleotide sequence: TGTGCCAGCAGCCCCCCCGGGGGGACAGAAGCTTTCTTT. Residues: CASSPPGGTEAFF.

This clonotype was counted at least ten times. This sequence joins TRBV10-2 and TRBJ2-5; D not certain. The V end was cut by 4 bases, the J end by 4 bases, with 13 bases between. CDR3 length equals 14 residues. CDR1 and CDR2 (germline): WSHSY, SAAADI. This chain's CDR3 is CASSVATETETQYF. The CDR3 DNA follows: TGCGCCAGCAGTGTCGCCACCGAAACAGAGACCCAGTACTTC.

There are many counts of this clonotype. J is TRBJ2-2 and V is TRBV4-3; 10 bases align to TRBD2. With 4 bases clipped from V and 3 bases from J, the junction kept 8 bases outside the gene matches. The germline CDR1 and CDR2 sequences are LGHNA and YSLEER. This CDR3 is built from 17 residues. The DNA for the CDR3 is TGCGCCAGCAGCCGTGGTAGCGGGAGGTACGACACCGGGGAGCTGTTTTTT. Translated, it gives CASSRGSGRYDTGELFF.

Ten or more counts support this clonotype. The rearrangement links TRBV3-1 to TRBJ2-1; D is perhaps TRBD1 (5 bases). CDR1 LGHDT and CDR2 YNNKEL come from the germline V gene (reference sequence). The CDR3 has 15 amino acids. V was shortened by 1 base and J by 14 bases, with 21 bases between the two germline ends. This chain's CDR3 is CASSQVSTAPGKEFF. The CDR3, as DNA: TGTGCCAGCAGCCAAGTGTCGACGGCCCCAGGGAAGGAGTTCTTC.

This clonotype was detected many times. The chain has TRBV7-2 and TRBJ2-6, with D perhaps matching TRBD2 (5 bases). Per the germline V gene, CDR1 is SGHTA and CDR2 is FQGNSA. The CDR3 is made up of 16 amino acids. V was shortened by 5 bases and J by 1 base, with 12 bases between the two germline ends. The CDR3 DNA reads TGTGCCAGCAGCGCCCGGGGAGTTTCTGGGGCCAACGTCCTGACTTTC. Residues: CASSARGVSGANVLTF.

This clonotype has ten or more counts. The chain employs TRBV12-3 or TRBV12-4 and TRBJ2-5; maybe TRBD1 (6 bases). Deletions cut 6 bases from V and 1 base from J, with 21 bases between. This CDR3 is 17 amino acids long. The chain's CDR3 is CASSAGKTGHLQETQYF. The CDR3 coding sequence is TGTGCCAGCAGCGCTGGGAAGACGGGACACCTCCAAGAGACCCAGTACTTC.